The 28 T cell receptor beta chains in this list originate from one sample, sequenced in a study of T cell responses to AZD1222 COVID-19 vaccine (dated by TCRdb to the early 2020s). Libraries were made using the immunoSEQ multiplex PCR assay. TCRdb stores this immuneACCESS table with in-frame sequences only. Part of the clones is absent; in the studies checked, under half of the shortfall reflects unresolved V genes, and no reason is known for the rest. The sample records 30,000 to 35,000 clones, 75% to 80% of which are singletons. About 4.6% of the sample comes from the top ten. The label giving this sample's time point can be read as: about 28 days (+/-7) after the second vaccine dose. Sequencing was performed on peripheral blood, taken 28 days after the second AZD1222 dose. Every receptor here comes from an adult who received the AZD1222 COVID-19 vaccine.

V and J are TRBV10-1 and TRBJ2-1; D may match TRBD1 or TRBD2 (5 bases each). With 3 bases removed from V and 10 bases from J, the gap between germline ends came to 7 bases. Looked up from germline, CDR1 is WNHNN and CDR2 is SYGVQD (reference sequence). CDR3 length: 11 residues. CDR3 bases: TGCGCCAGCAGTGACGGGGCCGAGCAGTTCTTC. It encodes CASSDGAEQFF.

The chain employs TRBV3-1 (or the pseudogene TRBV3-2) and TRBJ2-4; TRBD2 agrees at 7 bases. The CDR3 has 17 amino acids. V shed 0 bases and J 5 bases; nucleotides not matched to a gene: 10. The V gene's germline CDR1 is LGHDT and CDR2 YNNKEL (reference sequence). CDR3 region: CASSQDFVGGPQNIQYF. As DNA, the CDR3 is TGTGCCAGCAGCCAAGATTTTGTGGGAGGGCCTCAAAACATTCAGTACTTC.

The CDR3 region is CASSPQGRTRETQYF. The CDR3 DNA reads TGTGCCAGCAGCCCCCAAGGGCGTACCAGGGAGACCCAGTACTTC. V gene TRBV7-3 combines with J gene TRBJ2-5; D gene unclear. Trimming shortened V by 5 bases and J by 5 bases, and 18 bases separated the two germline ends. This CDR3 is built from 15 residues. The germline V gene encodes CDR1 SGHTA and CDR2 FQGTGA.

V gene TRBV3-1 (or the pseudogene TRBV3-2) combines with J gene TRBJ1-2, with a possible D match to TRBD1 (5 bases). Germline V gene sequence: CDR1 LGHDT, CDR2 YNNKEL (reference sequence). Trimming removed 2 bases from V and 4 bases from J, with 17 bases in between. The CDR3 loop spans 16 amino acids. Here the CDR3 reads CASSQYGGRVIYGYTF. The CDR3 nucleotides are TGTGCCAGCAGCCAATATGGCGGCAGGGTGATCTATGGCTACACCTTC.

This chain connects TRBV27 to TRBJ1-1; D is perhaps TRBD1 (5 bases). This CDR3 has 14 residues. Germline V lookup: CDR1 MNHEY, CDR2 SMNVEV (reference sequence). The V end was cut by 4 bases, the J end by 3 bases, with 12 bases between. This CDR3 reads CASSSHWGDTEAFF. The CDR3 DNA sequence: TGTGCCAGCAGTTCCCACTGGGGGGACACTGAAGCTTTCTTT.

The chain uses TRBV19 and TRBJ2-1; D might be TRBD2 (6 bases). The germline V gene encodes CDR1 LNHDA and CDR2 SQIVND (reference sequence). Trimming removed 6 bases from V and 6 bases from J, with 18 bases in between. This CDR3 contains 15 residues. This CDR3 is CASSPAWEVGNEQFF. CDR3 bases: TGTGCCAGTAGCCCTGCCTGGGAGGTCGGCAATGAGCAGTTCTTC.

The genes are TRBV6-2 or TRBV6-3 and TRBJ1-1; tentatively, D is TRBD1 (6 bases). The CDR3 runs to 13 residues. Trimming shortened V by 4 bases and J by 3 bases, and 9 bases separated the two germline ends. Germline CDR1 and CDR2: MNHEY and SVGEGT. CDR3 in amino acids: CASSFRGHTEAFF. CDR3 bases: TGTGCCAGCAGTTTCAGGGGTCACACTGAAGCTTTCTTT.

The CDR3 DNA is TGTGCCAGCACCGAACGACCAGGAAGCAATCAGCCCCAGCATTTT. Translation: CASTERPGSNQPQHF. The chain recombines TRBV6-6 with TRBJ1-5; D call uncertain. Germline V lookup: CDR1 MNHNY, CDR2 SVGAGI (reference sequence). The CDR3 extends over 15 amino acids. V lost 7 bases to trimming and J lost 1 base, with 14 bases between them.

The V and J genes are TRBV24-1 and TRBJ2-5; D perhaps matches TRBD1 (6 bases). Trimming shortened V by 10 bases and J by 3 bases, and 20 bases separated the two germline ends. The germline CDR1 and CDR2 sequences are KGHDR and SFDVKD. This CDR3 is 15 amino acids long. The CDR3 is CATGGGENPKETQYF. The CDR3 DNA reads as TGTGCCACTGGGGGCGGAGAGAATCCTAAAGAGACCCAGTACTTC.

This rearrangement joins TRBV30 to TRBJ1-4, with D uncertain. The germline V and J ends were trimmed by 2 bases and 0 bases, with 10 bases remaining between them. Per the germline V gene, CDR1 is GTSNPN and CDR2 is SVGIG (reference sequence). CDR3 length: 15 amino acids. For the CDR3, the DNA is TGTGCCTGGAGTCGGAGGGCAGCAACTAATGAAAAACTGTTTTTT. It is translated as CAWSRRAATNEKLFF.

The chain uses TRBV29-1 and TRBJ2-5; tentatively, D is TRBD1 or TRBD2 (5 bases each). This CDR3 comprises 12 residues. Germline V gives CDR1 SQVTM, CDR2 ANQGSEA. The V and J ends lost 7 bases and 4 bases respectively, with 13 bases between them. In DNA form, the CDR3 reads TGCAGCGGACAAACGAGGGGAGAGACCCAGTACTTC. This sequence encodes CSGQTRGETQYF.

V usage is TRBV6-6 and J usage is TRBJ2-7, with 8 bases fitting TRBD2. The V segment lost 5 bases and the J segment 2 bases; nucleotides outside the gene matches: 5. The CDR3 sequence is 14 residues long. Germline V gives CDR1 MNHNY, CDR2 SVGAGI (reference sequence). The CDR3 nucleotides read TGTGCCAGCAGTCCCGGGACTAGAACCTACGAGCAGTACTTC. Protein: CASSPGTRTYEQYF.

V usage is TRBV7-9 and J usage is TRBJ1-2; weak D call: TRBD1 (6 bases). Looked up from germline, CDR1 is SEHNR and CDR2 is FQNEAQ (reference sequence). The V end was cut by 4 bases, the J end by 7 bases, with 13 bases between. The CDR3 runs 13 residues. This CDR3 is CASSSYQGSGYTF. CDR3 DNA: TGTGCCAGCAGCTCTTACCAGGGGTCTGGCTACACCTTC.

The rearrangement joins TRBV9 to TRBJ1-2; D may be TRBD1 (5 bases). This CDR3 is 14 amino acids long. Trimming took off 0 bases at V and 3 bases at J, with 9 bases between the two ends. From germline, CDR1 is SGDLS and CDR2 YYNGEE. CDR3 in amino acids: CASSVDSRDYGYTF. The CDR3 coding sequence is TGTGCCAGCAGCGTAGATAGCAGGGACTATGGCTACACCTTC.

The chain couples TRBV7-9 to TRBJ2-2; the D gene is possibly TRBD1 (5 bases). V dropped 3 bases and J dropped 5 bases, with 10 bases sitting between them. Germline CDR1 is SEHNR and CDR2 is FQNEAQ (reference sequence). The CDR3 runs 14 residues. In DNA, the CDR3 is TGTGCCAGCAGCTTTTTCGGACATACCGGGGAGCTGTTTTTT. Translation gives CASSFFGHTGELFF.

The V gene is TRBV3-1 (or the pseudogene TRBV3-2), the J gene TRBJ1-5; D unresolved. Trimming took 2 bases from V and 5 from J, leaving 10 bases between them. There are 14 residues in the CDR3. The V gene's germline CDR1 is LGHDT and CDR2 YNNKEL (reference sequence). CDR3 in amino acids: CASSQFRQHQPQHF. The CDR3 coding sequence is TGTGCCAGCAGCCAATTCCGGCAGCATCAGCCCCAGCATTTT.

The chain carries TRBV5-1 and TRBJ1-6, with 7 bases identical to TRBD1. This CDR3 spans 17 amino acids. Germline values: CDR1 SGHRS, CDR2 YFSETQ. Losses at the gene ends were 4 bases for V and 7 bases for J; bases not matched to a gene: 14. The CDR3 DNA is TGCGCCAGCAGCCGTGACAGGGAAGTGTTTTCGAATTCACCCCTCCACTTT. Translating gives CASSRDREVFSNSPLHF.

V gene TRBV7-2 combines with J gene TRBJ2-1, with D maybe TRBD1 (6 bases). CDR3 size: 16 residues. With 2 bases removed from V and 7 bases from J, the gap between germline ends came to 18 bases. Germline CDR1 SGHTA, CDR2 FQGNSA. CDR3 sequence (DNA): TGTGCCAGCAGCTTATCCGGCACTTACAGGGCTAATGAGCAGTTCTTC. It encodes CASSLSGTYRANEQFF. The full variable domain, with the rest looked up from reference TRBV7-2 and TRBJ2-1, is GAGVSQSPSNKVTEKGKDVELRCDPISGHTALYWYRQSLGQGLEFLIYFQGNSAPDKSGLPSDRFSAERTGGSVSTLTIQRTQQEDSAVYLCASSLSGTYRANEQFFGPGTRLTVL.

This clone was observed a few times. The CDR3 region has the DNA TGTGCCAGCAGCCCCACCTGGCAGGGAACTGAAGCTTTCTTT. Its protein is CASSPTWQGTEAFF. V gene TRBV11-1 combines with J gene TRBJ1-1; weak D call: TRBD1 (5 bases). Trimming removed 5 bases at V and 5 bases at J, with 15 bases between. This CDR3 has 14 amino acids. Germline V lookup: CDR1 SGHAT, CDR2 FQDESV (reference sequence).

The chain has TRBV3-1 (or the pseudogene TRBV3-2) and TRBJ1-1; D ambiguous. The CDR3 loop spans 13 amino acids. Trimming pared 1 base from V and 7 bases from J, leaving 10 bases between. The germline V gene has CDR1 LGHDT and CDR2 YNNKEL (reference sequence). The CDR3 DNA reads as TGTGCCAGCAGCCAAGGACCTGGGATTGAAGCTTTCTTT. This encodes CASSQGPGIEAFF.

J is TRBJ1-1 and V is TRBV11-3, with 8 positions matching TRBD1. CDR1 is SGHNT and CDR2 is YENEEA in the germline V gene. The CDR3 spans 15 residues. Trimming at V came to 6 bases and at J to 0 bases, leaving 6 bases not matched to a gene. The CDR3 is CASRGTGNMNTEAFF. The CDR3 nucleotides are TGTGCCAGCAGAGGGACAGGAAACATGAACACTGAAGCTTTCTTT. The full variable domain, rest sourced from reference TRBV11-3 and TRBJ1-1, is EAGVVQSPRYKIIEKKQPVAFWCNPISGHNTLYWYLQNLGQGPELLIRYENEEAVDDSQLPKDRFSAERLKGVDSTLKIQPAELGDSAVYLCASRGTGNMNTEAFFGQGTRLTVV.

As to this clone: One junction end disagrees with the germline gene, perhaps due to a read error. The gene calls are TRBV7-2 and TRBJ2-2; TRBD2 might be the D (6 bases). CDR3 length equals 16 residues. CDR1 and CDR2 (germline): SGHTA, FQGNSA. CDR3 region: CASSLVAGLSTGELFF. CDR3 sequence (DNA): TGTGCCAGCAGCTTAGTGGCAGGACTAAGTACCGGTGAGCTGTTTTTT.

This clone occurred once. This chain links TRBV5-4 with TRBJ1-4; TRBD1 matches 9 bases. The CDR3 consists of 14 residues. CDR1 is SGHNT, CDR2 YYREEE, per germline (reference sequence). Trimming cost V 5 bases and J 11 bases; bases outside gene matches: 10. The DNA for the CDR3 is TGTGCCAGCAGTCCCGGGACAGGGTCTGTCAAACTGTTTTTT. It specifies CASSPGTGSVKLFF.

The gene calls are TRBV18 and TRBJ1-5, with 9 nucleotides matching TRBD1. There are 15 residues in the CDR3. CDR1 is KGHSH, CDR2 LQKENI, per germline. Unmatched junction bases numbered 5, after V lost 6 bases and J lost 2 bases. In DNA form, the CDR3 reads TGTGCCAGCTCTAACCGGGACAGGGGCAATCAGCCCCAGCATTTT. This sequence encodes CASSNRDRGNQPQHF.

Written as DNA, the CDR3 is TGTGCCAGCAGCCAAAGCCGGACAGGCCCCTCTTATGGCTACACCTTC. Translation gives CASSQSRTGPSYGYTF. V is TRBV3-1 (or the pseudogene TRBV3-2) and J is TRBJ1-2; 7 nucleotides line up with TRBD1. The ends lost 2 bases at V and 5 bases at J; junction bases unmatched: 11. The length of the CDR3 is 16 residues. Per the germline V gene, CDR1 is LGHDT and CDR2 is YNNKEL (reference sequence).

The V call is TRBV6-1, the J call TRBJ2-3, with a weak D call TRBD2 (5 bases). Germline V gene sequence: CDR1 MNHNS, CDR2 SASEGT. The CDR3 consists of 15 residues. V dropped 1 base and J dropped 4 bases, with 12 bases sitting between them. The CDR3 loop is CASSEGESGADTQYF. The CDR3 nucleotides read TGTGCCAGCAGTGAAGGGGAGTCCGGAGCAGATACGCAGTATTTT.

This chain links TRBV4-3 with TRBJ2-3; TRBD2 matches at 8 bases. This CDR3 region has 13 residues. The germline CDR1 and CDR2 sequences are LGHNA and YSLEER. V lost 4 bases and J lost 4; bases outside the gene matches: 1. CDR3 amino acids: CASSPAGADTQYF. The CDR3 DNA follows: TGCGCCAGCAGCCCAGCGGGAGCAGATACGCAGTATTTT.

This clone qualifies as medium-sized. V gene TRBV2 combines with J gene TRBJ1-1, with D perhaps TRBD1 (5 bases). The germline V and J ends were trimmed by 6 bases and 0 bases, with 8 bases remaining between them. The CDR3 extends over 13 amino acids. The germline CDR1 and CDR2 sequences are SNHLY and FYNNEI. The DNA of the CDR3 is TGTGCCAGCAGGGGGGTTTTGAACACTGAAGCTTTCTTT. Its protein is CASRGVLNTEAFF. The complete variable domain, with remaining parts taken from reference TRBV2 and TRBJ1-1, reads EPEVTQTPSHQVTQMGQEVILRCVPISNHLYFYWYRQILGQKVEFLVSFYNNEISEKSEIFDDQFSVERPDGSNFTLKIRSTKLEDSAMYFCASRGVLNTEAFFGQGTRLTVV.